Below are 32 T cell receptor beta chains sequenced from a single sample in a study of CD8 T cells in Susac syndrome. An amount of RNA that ranged from roughly 0.5 to 1 ug was reverse transcribed with random hexamers. TCRdb re-analysed the immunoSEQ multiplex PCR reads in MiXCR, keeping a single row per CDR3 protein. The sample shows 130,000 to 150,000 distinct CDR3 sequences, approximately 94% of them seen only once. Sequencing was performed on CD4+ T cells from PBMCs. These receptors came from a human donor in good health.

The chain joins TRBV7-9 to TRBJ2-5, with TRBD2 identical over 9 bases. The CDR3 is made up of 18 amino acids. Germline trimming cut 7 bases from V and 0 bases from J; bases unmatched to any gene: 15. In germline, CDR1 is SEHNR, CDR2 FQNEAQ (reference sequence). The CDR3 is CASTLRGESSGNQETQYF. The CDR3 DNA reads TGTGCCAGCACCCTTAGGGGGGAGTCTAGCGGGAACCAAGAGACCCAGTACTTC.

This rearrangement joins TRBV28 to TRBJ1-1; D remains ambiguous. The CDR3 extends over 12 amino acids. Germline assignment: CDR1 MDHEN and CDR2 SYDVKM. Trimming took off 6 bases at V and 8 bases at J, with 13 bases between the two ends. The CDR3 coding sequence is TGTGCCAGCAGACACTTACAGCTCGAAGCTTTCTTT. It codes for CASRHLQLEAFF.

This sequence joins TRBV2 and TRBJ1-1, with D unresolved. The germline V gene encodes CDR1 SNHLY and CDR2 FYNNEI. The CDR3 sequence is 14 residues long. V was clipped by 1 base and J by 0 bases, with 6 bases between them. CDR3 in amino acids: CASSEESLNTEAFF. The CDR3 region has the DNA TGTGCCAGCAGTGAAGAAAGTCTGAACACTGAAGCTTTCTTT.

V and J are TRBV7-9 and TRBJ2-7, with D unclear. V lost 2 bases to trimming and J lost 2 bases, with 10 bases between them. Looked up from germline, CDR1 is SEHNR and CDR2 is FQNEAQ (reference sequence). This CDR3 comprises 14 residues. The CDR3 DNA sequence: TGTGCCAGCAGCTTAATGGGCGGACCCTACGAGCAGTACTTC. Residues: CASSLMGGPYEQYF.

In its sample, this clonotype was seen a few times. The gene calls are TRBV6-1 and TRBJ2-7, with 11 positions matching TRBD2. J lost 3 bases, V lost 5 bases, and 6 bases had no gene match. This CDR3 is built from 15 residues. Germline CDR1 and CDR2: MNHNS and SASEGT. This chain's CDR3 is CASSPGTSGSYEQYF. CDR3 DNA sequence: TGTGCCAGCAGTCCCGGGACTAGCGGTAGCTACGAGCAGTACTTC.

DNA for the CDR3: TGTGCCATCAAAGGACAGGGAGTTACCGGGGAGCTGTTTTTT. Translation: CAIKGQGVTGELFF. The genes are TRBV10-3 and TRBJ2-2; 8 bases match TRBD1. The CDR3 sequence is 14 residues long. In germline, CDR1 is ENHRY, CDR2 SYGVKD. With V trimmed by 7 bases and J by 5 bases, 6 bases remained unmatched.

V usage is TRBV20-1 and J usage is TRBJ2-7; D is tentatively TRBD1 or TRBD2 (5 bases each). Germline-derived CDR1 and CDR2 are DFQATT and SNEGSKA (reference sequence). The CDR3 runs 14 residues. The germline V and J ends were trimmed by 5 bases and 0 bases, with 14 bases remaining between them. Here the CDR3 DNA reads TGCAGTGCTCCCCTCCGGGACCGCTCCTACGAGCAGTACTTC. It encodes CSAPLRDRSYEQYF.

V gene TRBV28 combines with J gene TRBJ1-1; TRBD1 is a possible D gene (5 bases). V lost 7 bases and J 6 bases, leaving 18 bases between the germline ends. CDR1 MDHEN and CDR2 SYDVKM come from the germline V gene. This CDR3 spans 14 amino acids. CDR3 nucleotides: TGTGCCAGCATCCTGTGGGGGGGGAGGGCTGAAGCTTTCTTT. Its translation is CASILWGGRAEAFF.

The V and J genes are TRBV27 and TRBJ2-3; 9 bases align to TRBD2. V trimming: 7 bases; J trimming: 15 bases; junction bases outside the gene matches: 14. Per the germline V gene, CDR1 is MNHEY and CDR2 is SMNVEV (reference sequence). CDR3 length: 13 residues. The CDR3 nucleotides are TGTGCCAGCACTGGGTTTCCTAGCGGGGCCCGATATTTT. Its protein product is CASTGFPSGARYF.

This chain joins TRBV5-1 and TRBJ2-7, with TRBD1 matching over 10 bases. The germline gives CDR1 SGHRS, CDR2 YFSETQ. V shed 1 base, J shed 2 bases, and the junction held 3 bases outside the gene matches. This CDR3 has 15 amino acids. The CDR3 DNA is TGCGCCAGCAGCTTGCAAGGACAGGGGGCCTACGAGCAGTACTTC. Amino acids: CASSLQGQGAYEQYF.

The chain links TRBV12-3 or TRBV12-4 to TRBJ1-2; D is possibly TRBD1 (5 bases). There are 14 residues in the CDR3. The V gene lost 2 bases and the J gene lost 5 bases, with 12 bases spanning the gap. The CDR3 coding sequence is TGTGCCAGCAGTTTAAGGGAGGGGCCATATGGCTACACCTTC. Its translation: CASSLREGPYGYTF.

The chain combines TRBV5-4 with TRBJ1-6; D is undetermined. CDR1 is SGHNT, CDR2 YYREEE, per germline (reference sequence). V was cut by 2 bases and J by 9 bases, with 9 bases left in between. The CDR3 sequence is 13 residues long. CDR3 protein: CASSFSRLSPLHF. CDR3 bases: TGTGCCAGCAGCTTTTCTCGACTTTCACCCCTCCACTTT.

The chain joins TRBV20-1 to TRBJ2-1; the match to TRBD2 covers 8 bases. CDR1 is DFQATT, CDR2 SNEGSKA, per germline (reference sequence). The CDR3 runs to 16 residues. The V segment lost 1 base and the J segment 8 bases; nucleotides outside the gene matches: 13. The chain's CDR3 is CSARVPGRALGDEQFF. The CDR3 nucleotides read TGCAGTGCTAGAGTACCCGGGAGGGCCCTGGGGGATGAGCAGTTCTTC.

The chain has TRBV4-2 and TRBJ2-5; D call uncertain. The CDR3 spans 13 residues. Germline lookup yields CDR1 LGHNA and CDR2 YNFKEQ. V shed 0 bases and J shed 2 bases, with 4 bases lying between them. The CDR3 DNA is TGTGCCAGCAGCCAAGATTCACAAGAGACCCAGTACTTC. This sequence encodes CASSQDSQETQYF.

The chain is built from TRBV5-4 and TRBJ2-1; D perhaps matches TRBD2 (6 bases). V was cut by 4 bases and J by 0 bases, with 14 bases left in between. The CDR3 is made up of 16 amino acids. The germline V gene has CDR1 SGHNT and CDR2 YYREEE (reference sequence). The CDR3 nucleotides are TGTGCCAGCAGCCCCCGAGCGGGCCTCTCCTACAATGAGCAGTTCTTC. It yields the protein CASSPRAGLSYNEQFF.

The rearrangement joins TRBV30 to TRBJ2-5; 7 nucleotides align to TRBD1. The CDR3 is made up of 12 amino acids. Germline lookup yields CDR1 GTSNPN and CDR2 SVGIG (reference sequence). V shed 2 bases and J 10 bases; nucleotides not matched to a gene: 7. As DNA, the CDR3 is TGTGCCTGGAGTCCGACAGGGATCGGCCAGTACTTC. Its protein product is CAWSPTGIGQYF.

The rearrangement uses TRBV25-1 and TRBJ1-4; 9 bases are a match to TRBD1. CDR3 length: 13 residues. With 10 bases clipped from V and 7 bases from J, the junction kept 7 bases outside the gene matches. Per the germline V gene, CDR1 is MGHDK and CDR2 is SYGVNS. CDR3 DNA: TGTGCCACCTGGGACAGGGCTTCTGAAAAACTGTTTTTT. Its protein product is CATWDRASEKLFF.

V gene TRBV20-1 combines with J gene TRBJ2-3; 7 bases match TRBD2. V was clipped by 3 bases and J by 0 bases; unmatched bases: 6. The CDR3 length is 15 residues. The germline CDR1 and CDR2 sequences are DFQATT and SNEGSKA (reference sequence). CDR3 amino acids: CSASLTSDSTDTQYF. CDR3 bases: TGCAGTGCTAGCCTAACTAGCGACAGCACAGATACGCAGTATTTT.

The chain combines TRBV14 with TRBJ2-7; TRBD2 is a possible D gene (6 bases). V shed 6 bases and J shed 3 bases, with 15 bases lying between them. The CDR3 extends over 14 amino acids. In germline, CDR1 is SGHDN, CDR2 FVKESK. The CDR3 nucleotides read TGTGCCAGCAGAAAGGGAGGAGGGTACTACGAGCAGTACTTC. Its protein is CASRKGGGYYEQYF. The full variable domain, rest sourced from reference TRBV14 and TRBJ2-7, is EAGVTQFPSHSVIEKGQTVTLRCDPISGHDNLYWYRRVMGKEIKFLLHFVKESKQDESGMPNNRFLAERTGGTYSTLKVQPAELEDSGVYFCASRKGGGYYEQYFGPGTRLTVT.

In this sample, this clonotype turned up once. The chain uses TRBV3-1 and TRBJ1-2; D is perhaps TRBD1 (6 bases). The CDR3 extends over 13 amino acids. V shed 1 base and J shed 8 bases, with 11 bases lying between them. Germline V lookup: CDR1 LGHDT, CDR2 YNNKEL (reference sequence). CDR3 nucleotide sequence: TGTGCCAGCAGCCAAGGGACAGTGCCCGGCTACACCTTC. Translation gives CASSQGTVPGYTF.

J is TRBJ1-2 and V is TRBV29-1; D may be TRBD1 (5 bases). The CDR3 loop spans 13 amino acids. V was clipped by 1 base and J by 8 bases, with 14 bases between them. Germline V gene sequence: CDR1 SQVTM, CDR2 ANQGSEA. Here the CDR3 reads CSVEGQERGGYTF. The CDR3 coding sequence is TGCAGCGTTGAAGGCCAGGAGCGGGGGGGCTACACCTTC.

This clonotype came up a few times. The chain has TRBV6-2 or TRBV6-3 and TRBJ2-7, with D perhaps TRBD1 (6 bases). The CDR3 covers 12 residues. V lost 5 bases to trimming and J lost 4 bases, with 9 bases between them. In germline, CDR1 is MNHEY, CDR2 SVGEGT. The CDR3 nucleotides are TGTGCCAGCAGTCGCAGGGGTTACGAGCAGTACTTC. It is translated as CASSRRGYEQYF.

This clonotype has only one observation. The chain has TRBV30 and TRBJ2-7, with 16 nucleotides matching TRBD2. The V and J ends lost 4 bases and 6 bases, in that order; junction bases with no gene match: 6. The CDR3 sequence is 15 residues long. The germline gives CDR1 GTSNPN, CDR2 SVGIG (reference sequence). CDR3 loop: CAWIGTSGRAGEQYF. The CDR3 coding sequence is TGTGCCTGGATCGGGACTAGCGGGAGGGCAGGCGAGCAGTACTTC.

The J gene is TRBJ2-2, the V gene TRBV19; D is unclear. V lost 1 base and J 4 bases, leaving 7 bases between the germline ends. Germline CDR1 and CDR2: LNHDA and SQIVND (reference sequence). The CDR3 has 14 amino acids. This CDR3 reads CASSIAETTGELFF. In DNA form, the CDR3 reads TGTGCCAGTAGTATAGCAGAGACCACCGGGGAGCTGTTTTTT. The full variable domain, in which reference TRBV19 and TRBJ2-2 provide the parts outside the CDR3, is DGGITQSPKYLFRKEGQNVTLSCEQNLNHDAMYWYRQDPGQGLRLIYYSQIVNDFQKGDIAEGYSVSREKKESFPLTVTSAQKNPTAFYLCASSIAETTGELFFGEGSRLTVL.

The chain uses TRBV14 and TRBJ1-1; TRBD1 might be the D (6 bases). V gave up 2 bases and J gave up 4 bases, with 11 bases separating them. The CDR3 contains 14 residues. Per the germline V gene, CDR1 is SGHDN and CDR2 is FVKESK. CDR3 sequence: CASSQRGAGTEAFF. DNA for the CDR3: TGTGCCAGCAGCCAACGGGGGGCCGGCACTGAAGCTTTCTTT.

The J gene is TRBJ2-5, the V gene TRBV5-4; 9 bases are a match to TRBD1. The V gene end was trimmed by 5 bases and the J gene end by 5 bases; junction bases not matched to a gene: 10. This CDR3 is built from 15 residues. In germline, CDR1 is SGHNT, CDR2 YYREEE (reference sequence). The CDR3 region is CASSGKDRGEETQYF. The CDR3 bases are TGTGCCAGCAGTGGGAAGGACAGGGGTGAGGAGACCCAGTACTTC. The full variable domain, with the rest looked up from reference TRBV5-4 and TRBJ2-5, is ETGVTQSPTHLIKTRGQQVTLRCSSQSGHNTVSWYQQALGQGPQFIFQYYREEENGRGNFPPRFSGLQFPNYSSELNVNALELDDSALYLCASSGKDRGEETQYFGPGTRLLVL.

The chain carries TRBV2 and TRBJ2-3, with 7 nucleotides matching TRBD2. Germline V gene sequence: CDR1 SNHLY, CDR2 FYNNEI. The CDR3 sequence is 15 residues long. J gave up 2 bases and V 6 bases, and 8 bases lay outside the gene matches. This CDR3 reads CASRGRGSITDTQYF. DNA for the CDR3: TGTGCCAGCAGGGGGCGCGGGAGTATCACAGATACGCAGTATTTT.

CDR3 coding DNA: TGTGCCAGCAGCTTGCAAGGATCGGCGGATACGCAGTATTTT. Translation: CASSLQGSADTQYF. J is TRBJ2-3 and V is TRBV5-4; D unclear. V was pared by 1 base and J by 6 bases, with 12 bases between. Germline assignment: CDR1 SGHNT and CDR2 YYREEE (reference sequence). CDR3 length equals 14 residues. Full variable domain (missing parts from reference TRBV5-4 and TRBJ2-3): ETGVTQSPTHLIKTRGQQVTLRCSSQSGHNTVSWYQQALGQGPQFIFQYYREEENGRGNFPPRFSGLQFPNYSSELNVNALELDDSALYLCASSLQGSADTQYFGPGTRLTVL.

This rearrangement joins TRBV20-1 to TRBJ2-5; tentative D call: TRBD2 (5 bases). The V end was cut by 4 bases, the J end by 2 bases, with 17 bases between. The CDR3 covers 15 residues. Germline lookup yields CDR1 DFQATT and CDR2 SNEGSKA (reference sequence). CDR3 sequence (DNA): TGCAGTGCTATGGGCCTGGACTGGAAACAAGAGACCCAGTACTTC. Encoded protein: CSAMGLDWKQETQYF.

The V and J genes are TRBV24-1 and TRBJ1-2, with D perhaps TRBD1 (5 bases). CDR1 and CDR2 from the germline V gene are KGHDR and SFDVKD. V dropped 4 bases and J dropped 2 bases, with 13 bases sitting between them. The CDR3 runs 15 residues. The CDR3 DNA sequence: TGTGCCACCAGTGAAACCGGGACTGAAAACTATGGCTACACCTTC. Its translation: CATSETGTENYGYTF.

The chain joins TRBV6-6 to TRBJ1-1; D is ambiguous. CDR3 size: 13 residues. Germline V CDR1 and CDR2: MNHNY, SVGAGI (reference sequence). V was clipped by 4 bases and J by 0 bases, with 6 bases between them. Here the CDR3 reads CASSSPVNTEAFF. The CDR3 region has the DNA TGTGCCAGCAGTTCCCCTGTGAACACTGAAGCTTTCTTT.

Here the CDR3 DNA reads TGTGCCAGCAGCGTTAGTAACTTGTTGGGGCTCGGAAACACCATATATTTT. Translation: CASSVSNLLGLGNTIYF. The J gene is TRBJ1-3, the V gene TRBV7-6, with TRBD1 as a possible D gene (5 bases). The germline V gene encodes CDR1 SGHVS and CDR2 FNYEAQ. The CDR3 spans 17 residues. Trimming pared 5 bases from V and 4 bases from J, leaving 21 bases between.